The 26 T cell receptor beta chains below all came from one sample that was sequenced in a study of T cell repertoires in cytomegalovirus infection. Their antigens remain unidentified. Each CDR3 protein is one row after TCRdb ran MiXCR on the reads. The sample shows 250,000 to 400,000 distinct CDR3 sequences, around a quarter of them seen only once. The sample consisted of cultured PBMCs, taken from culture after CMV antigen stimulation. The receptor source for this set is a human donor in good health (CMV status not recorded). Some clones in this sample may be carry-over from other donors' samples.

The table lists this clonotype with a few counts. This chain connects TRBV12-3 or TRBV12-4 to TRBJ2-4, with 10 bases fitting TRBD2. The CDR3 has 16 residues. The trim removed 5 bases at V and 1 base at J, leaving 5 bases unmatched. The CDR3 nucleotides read TGTGCCAGCAGTCCGAGCGGGGGGGGCGCCAAAAACATTCAGTACTTC. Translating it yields CASSPSGGGAKNIQYF.

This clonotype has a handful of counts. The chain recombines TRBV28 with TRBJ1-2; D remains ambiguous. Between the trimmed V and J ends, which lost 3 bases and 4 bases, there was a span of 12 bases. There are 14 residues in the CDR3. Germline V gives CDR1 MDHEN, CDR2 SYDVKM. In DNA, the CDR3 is TGTGCCAGCAGTTTCATGATTTCTTCCTATGGCTACACCTTC. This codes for CASSFMISSYGYTF.

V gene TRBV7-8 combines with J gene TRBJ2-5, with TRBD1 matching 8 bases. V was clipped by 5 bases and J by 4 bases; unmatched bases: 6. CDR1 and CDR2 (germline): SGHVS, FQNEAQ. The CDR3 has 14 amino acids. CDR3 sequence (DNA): TGTGCCAGCAGCGCCCGGACAGGGTTAGAGACCCAGTACTTC. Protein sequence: CASSARTGLETQYF. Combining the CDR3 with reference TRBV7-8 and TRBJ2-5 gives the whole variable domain GAGVSQSPRYKVAKRGQDVALRCDPISGHVSLFWYQQALGQGPEFLTYFQNEAQLDKSGLPSDRFFAERPEGSVSTLKIQRTQQEDSAVYLCASSARTGLETQYFGPGTRLLVL.

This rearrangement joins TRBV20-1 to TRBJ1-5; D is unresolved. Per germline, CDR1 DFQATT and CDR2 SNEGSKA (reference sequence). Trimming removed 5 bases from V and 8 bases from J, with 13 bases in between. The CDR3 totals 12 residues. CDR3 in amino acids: CSAARRAEPQHF. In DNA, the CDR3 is TGCAGTGCTGCCCGGAGAGCTGAGCCCCAGCATTTT.

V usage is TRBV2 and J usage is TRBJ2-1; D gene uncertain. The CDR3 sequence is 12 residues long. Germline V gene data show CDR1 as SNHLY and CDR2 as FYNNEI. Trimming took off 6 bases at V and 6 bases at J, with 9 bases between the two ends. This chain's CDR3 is CASSYNINEQFF. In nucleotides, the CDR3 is TGTGCCAGCAGCTATAATATCAATGAGCAGTTCTTC. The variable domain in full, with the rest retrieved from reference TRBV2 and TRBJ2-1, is EPEVTQTPSHQVTQMGQEVILRCVPISNHLYFYWYRQILGQKVEFLVSFYNNEISEKSEIFDDQFSVERPDGSNFTLKIRSTKLEDSAMYFCASSYNINEQFFGPGTRLTVL.

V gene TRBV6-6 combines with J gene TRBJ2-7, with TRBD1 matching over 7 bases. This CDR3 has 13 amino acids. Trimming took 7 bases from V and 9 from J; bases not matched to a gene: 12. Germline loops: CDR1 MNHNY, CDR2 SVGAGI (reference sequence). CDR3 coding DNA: TGTGCCAGCACCAGGACAGGAAGGGGGTTGCAGTACGTC. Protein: CASTRTGRGLQYV.

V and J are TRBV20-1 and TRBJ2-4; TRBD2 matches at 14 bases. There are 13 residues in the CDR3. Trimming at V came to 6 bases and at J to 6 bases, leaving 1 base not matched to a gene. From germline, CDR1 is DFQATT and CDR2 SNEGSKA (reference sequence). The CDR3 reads CSAGLAGVNIQYF. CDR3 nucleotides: TGCAGTGCGGGACTAGCGGGAGTAAACATTCAGTACTTC.

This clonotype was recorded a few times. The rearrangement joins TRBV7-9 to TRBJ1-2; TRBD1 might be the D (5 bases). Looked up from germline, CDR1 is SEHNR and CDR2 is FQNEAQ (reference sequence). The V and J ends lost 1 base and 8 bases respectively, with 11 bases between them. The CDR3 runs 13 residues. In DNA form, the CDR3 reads TGTGCCAGCAGCTTAGACCCTTCAGGGGGCTACACCTTC. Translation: CASSLDPSGGYTF.

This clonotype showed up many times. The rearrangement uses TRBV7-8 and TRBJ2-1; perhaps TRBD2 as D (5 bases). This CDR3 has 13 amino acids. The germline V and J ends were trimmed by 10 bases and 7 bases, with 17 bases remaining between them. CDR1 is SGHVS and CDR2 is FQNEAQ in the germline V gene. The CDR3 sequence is CAIFNEGRNEQFF. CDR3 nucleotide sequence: TGTGCCATCTTTAATGAGGGAAGGAATGAGCAGTTCTTC.

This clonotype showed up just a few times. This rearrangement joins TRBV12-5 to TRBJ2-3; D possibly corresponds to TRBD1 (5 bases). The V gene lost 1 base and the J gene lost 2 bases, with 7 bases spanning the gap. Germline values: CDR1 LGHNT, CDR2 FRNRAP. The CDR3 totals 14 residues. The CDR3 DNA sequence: TGTGCTAGTGGTTTGGGACAGAACACAGATACGCAGTATTTT. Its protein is CASGLGQNTDTQYF.

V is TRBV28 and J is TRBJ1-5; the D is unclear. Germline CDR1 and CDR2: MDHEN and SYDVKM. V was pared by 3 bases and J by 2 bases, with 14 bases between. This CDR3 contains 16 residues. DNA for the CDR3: TGTGCCAGCAGTTTCCAAGTCTGGTTAGGCAATCAGCCCCAGCATTTT. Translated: CASSFQVWLGNQPQHF. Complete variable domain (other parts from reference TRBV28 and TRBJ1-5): DVKVTQSSRYLVKRTGEKVFLECVQDMDHENMFWYRQDPGLGLRLIYFSYDVKMKEKGDIPEGYSVSREKKERFSLILESASTNQTSMYLCASSFQVWLGNQPQHFGDGTRLSIL.

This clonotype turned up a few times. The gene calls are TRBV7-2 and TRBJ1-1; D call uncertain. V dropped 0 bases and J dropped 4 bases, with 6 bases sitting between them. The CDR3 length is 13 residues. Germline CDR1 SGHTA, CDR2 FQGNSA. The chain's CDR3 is CASSLAGRTEAFF. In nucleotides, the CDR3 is TGTGCCAGCAGCTTAGCCGGCCGCACTGAAGCTTTCTTT.

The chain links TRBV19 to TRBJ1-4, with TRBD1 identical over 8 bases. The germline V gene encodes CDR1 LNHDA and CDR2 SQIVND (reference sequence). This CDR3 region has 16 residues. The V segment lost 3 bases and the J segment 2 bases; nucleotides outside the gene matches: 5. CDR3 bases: TGTGCCAGTAGTATCGGTTGGGACAGGACTAATGAAAAACTGTTTTTT. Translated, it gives CASSIGWDRTNEKLFF.

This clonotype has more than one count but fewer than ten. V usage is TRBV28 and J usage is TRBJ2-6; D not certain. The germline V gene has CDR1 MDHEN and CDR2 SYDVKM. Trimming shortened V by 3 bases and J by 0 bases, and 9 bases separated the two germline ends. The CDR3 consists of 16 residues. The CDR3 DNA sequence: TGTGCCAGCAGTTTCTGGGCCGACTCTGGGGCCAACGTCCTGACTTTC. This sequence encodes CASSFWADSGANVLTF.

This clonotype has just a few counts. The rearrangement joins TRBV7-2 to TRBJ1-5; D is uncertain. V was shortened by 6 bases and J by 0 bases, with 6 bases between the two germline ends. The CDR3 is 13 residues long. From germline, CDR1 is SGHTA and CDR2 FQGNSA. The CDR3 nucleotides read TGTGCCAGCAGGCAAAATAGCAATCAGCCCCAGCATTTT. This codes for CASRQNSNQPQHF.

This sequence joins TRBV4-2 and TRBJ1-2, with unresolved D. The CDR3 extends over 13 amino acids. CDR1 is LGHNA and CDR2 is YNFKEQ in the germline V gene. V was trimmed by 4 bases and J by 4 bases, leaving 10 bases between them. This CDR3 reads CASSPGVLYGYTF. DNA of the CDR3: TGTGCCAGCAGCCCCGGAGTCCTCTATGGCTACACCTTC.

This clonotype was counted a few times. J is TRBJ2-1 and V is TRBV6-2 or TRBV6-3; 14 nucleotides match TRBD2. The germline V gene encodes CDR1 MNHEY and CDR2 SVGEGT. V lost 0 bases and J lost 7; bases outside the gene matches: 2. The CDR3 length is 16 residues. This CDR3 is CASSYSGTSGSNEQFF. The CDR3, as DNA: TGTGCCAGCAGTTACTCCGGGACTAGCGGGAGTAATGAGCAGTTCTTC.

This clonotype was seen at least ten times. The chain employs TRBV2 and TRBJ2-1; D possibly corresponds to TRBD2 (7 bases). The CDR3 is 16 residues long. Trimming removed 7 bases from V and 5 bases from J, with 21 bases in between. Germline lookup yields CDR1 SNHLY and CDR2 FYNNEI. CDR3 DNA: TGTGCCAGCACCTCCCTAGGGGGGGAGACCCACAATGAGCAGTTCTTC. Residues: CASTSLGGETHNEQFF.

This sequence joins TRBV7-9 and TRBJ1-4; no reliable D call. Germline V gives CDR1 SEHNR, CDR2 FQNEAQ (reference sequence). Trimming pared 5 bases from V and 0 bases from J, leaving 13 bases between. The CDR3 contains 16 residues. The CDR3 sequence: CASSRLEFTTNEKLFF. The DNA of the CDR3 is TGTGCCAGCAGCCGTCTCGAATTTACAACTAATGAAAAACTGTTTTTT.

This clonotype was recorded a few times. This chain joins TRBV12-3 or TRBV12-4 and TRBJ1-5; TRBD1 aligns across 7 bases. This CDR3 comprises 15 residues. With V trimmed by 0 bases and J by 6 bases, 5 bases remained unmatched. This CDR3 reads CASSLAGQGVQPQHF. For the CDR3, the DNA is TGTGCCAGCAGTTTAGCGGGGCAGGGGGTTCAGCCCCAGCATTTT.

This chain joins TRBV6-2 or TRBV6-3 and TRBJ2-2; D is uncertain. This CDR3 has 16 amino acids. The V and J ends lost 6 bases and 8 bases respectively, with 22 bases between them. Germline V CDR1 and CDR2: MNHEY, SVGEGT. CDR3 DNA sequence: TGTGCCAGCAGCGCCTTGACCTCCTTAACGTCGGGGGAGCTGTTTTTT. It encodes CASSALTSLTSGELFF.

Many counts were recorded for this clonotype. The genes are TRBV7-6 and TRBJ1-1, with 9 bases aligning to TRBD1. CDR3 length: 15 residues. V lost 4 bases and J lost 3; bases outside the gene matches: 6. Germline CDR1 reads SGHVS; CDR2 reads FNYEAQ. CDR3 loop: CASSSGQGRDTEAFF. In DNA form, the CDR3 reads TGTGCCAGCAGCTCGGGACAGGGACGCGACACTGAAGCTTTCTTT.

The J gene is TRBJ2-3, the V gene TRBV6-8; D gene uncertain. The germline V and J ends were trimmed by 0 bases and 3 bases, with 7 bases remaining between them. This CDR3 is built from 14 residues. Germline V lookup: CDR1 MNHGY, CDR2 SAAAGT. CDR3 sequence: CASSYSEKTDTQYF. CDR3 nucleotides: TGTGCCAGCAGTTACTCGGAGAAGACAGATACGCAGTATTTT.

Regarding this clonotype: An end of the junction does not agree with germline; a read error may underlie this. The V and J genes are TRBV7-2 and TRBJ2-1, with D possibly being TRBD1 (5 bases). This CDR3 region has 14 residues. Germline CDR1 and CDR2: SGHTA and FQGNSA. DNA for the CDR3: TGTGCCAGCAGGGGTGGGGCCTCCAACAATGAGCAGTTCTTC. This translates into CASRGGASNNEQFF.

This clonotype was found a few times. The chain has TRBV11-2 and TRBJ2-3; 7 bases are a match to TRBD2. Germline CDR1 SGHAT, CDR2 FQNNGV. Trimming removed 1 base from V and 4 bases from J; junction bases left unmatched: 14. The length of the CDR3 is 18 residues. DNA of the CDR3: TGTGCCAGCAGCTTAGGGGCCTTCGGGGCGGGAGAAGCAGATACGCAGTATTTT. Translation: CASSLGAFGAGEADTQYF.

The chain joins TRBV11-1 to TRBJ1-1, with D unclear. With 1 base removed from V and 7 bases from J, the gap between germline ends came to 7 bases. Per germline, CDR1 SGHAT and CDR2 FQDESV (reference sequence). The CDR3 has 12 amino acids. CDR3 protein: CASSLGTNEAFF. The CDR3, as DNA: TGTGCCAGCAGCTTAGGAACAAATGAAGCTTTCTTT.